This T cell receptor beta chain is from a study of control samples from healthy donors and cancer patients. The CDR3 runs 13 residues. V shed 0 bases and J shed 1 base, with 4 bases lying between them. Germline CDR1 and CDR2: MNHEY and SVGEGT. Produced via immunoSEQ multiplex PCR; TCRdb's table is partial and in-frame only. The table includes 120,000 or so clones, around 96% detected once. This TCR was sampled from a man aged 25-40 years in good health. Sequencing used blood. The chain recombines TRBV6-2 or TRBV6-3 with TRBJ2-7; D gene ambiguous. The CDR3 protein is CASSYSGSYEQYF. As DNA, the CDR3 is TGTGCCAGCAGTTACTCAGGGTCCTACGAGCAGTACTTC.